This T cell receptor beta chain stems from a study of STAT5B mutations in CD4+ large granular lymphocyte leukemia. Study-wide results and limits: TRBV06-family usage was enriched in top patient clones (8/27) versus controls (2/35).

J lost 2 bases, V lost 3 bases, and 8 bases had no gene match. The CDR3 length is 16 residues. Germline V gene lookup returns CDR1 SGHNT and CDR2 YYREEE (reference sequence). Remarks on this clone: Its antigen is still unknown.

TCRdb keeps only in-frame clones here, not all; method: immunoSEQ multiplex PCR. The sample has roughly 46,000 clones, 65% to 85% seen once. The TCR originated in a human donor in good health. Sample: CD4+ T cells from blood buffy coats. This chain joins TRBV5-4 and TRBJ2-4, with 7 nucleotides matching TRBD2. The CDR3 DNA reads TGTGCCAGCAGCTCCACGAGGGAGGGAACCAAAAACATTCAGTACTTC. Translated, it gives CASSSTREGTKNIQYF.